This T cell receptor beta chain was retrieved from a study of CD8 T cell repertoires and HIV-1 epitope variants. Across the study: T cells were stimulated with Twenty-five Gag and Nef peptides separately. Controls included no peptide, Ebola AY9 epitope, and a CMV, EBV, flu pool. Epitopes were three Gag families plus Nef HW9 and YT9.

Study results and caveats: Most of the nine antigen-specific clonotypes appeared cross-reactive to autologous or escape variants.

Repertoires were generated with immunoSEQ multiplex PCR, while TCRdb's copy carries only in-frame clones and drops some. The data contain 80,000 to 95,000 clones, roughly 81% of them singletons. Concerning this clone: What it binds is unknown.

The CDR3 covers 15 residues. Per the germline V gene, CDR1 is SGHTA and CDR2 is FQGNSA. The junction had 8 bases not matched to a gene; V was cut back by 5 bases and J by 3 bases. The chain carries TRBV7-2 and TRBJ2-3; TRBD2 aligns across 7 bases. The specimen was uncultured baseline CD8+ T cells from peripheral blood mononuclear cells (PBMCs). The sequence derives from a male donor with HIV. CDR3 bases: TGTGCCAGCAGCCCGCGGGGGATCGAGACAGATACGCAGTATTTT. Encoded protein: CASSPRGIETDTQYF.